This T cell receptor beta chain comes out of a study of T cells in Graves' hyperthyroidism and ophthalmopathy (dated by TCRdb to between 2018 and 2021). Broadly, across the study: Peripheral blood samples were taken at the time of initial diagnosis, prior to any treatment. A discovery cohort of about a hundred patients, roughly 45 with Graves' ophthalmopathy and under 60 with stable Graves' hyperthyroidism, was used to find distinguishing TCR V-J signatures. Prospective prediction of ophthalmopathy was tested in an independent validation cohort consisting of under 20 hyperthyroidism patients and about 17 patients who later progressed to ophthalmopathy. For training and testing, the 100 or so patients in the discovery cohort were randomly divided in a 7:3 ratio. The study also compared thyroid tissue and blood T-cell repertoires from several Graves' hyperthyroidism patients. After sampling, hyperthyroidism patients received methimazole starting at 30 mg daily, and ophthalmopathy patients received high-dose intravenous methylprednisolone. TCR Vbeta CDR3 sequencing of approximately 140 peripheral blood samples (more than 40 ophthalmopathy, under 80 hyperthyroidism and roughly 17 progressor patients) is reported in the paper.

Amplification of TCR beta CDR3 regions was carried out from RNA transcripts. For the first round of RT-PCR on the TCR CDR3, the HTBI primer set was used together with the Qiagen OneStep RT-PCR kit. A second multiplex PCR round built the libraries, followed by size selection and purification. Paired-end sequencing of the libraries was performed with 100 bp reads on an Illumina HiSeq2000. In the authors' own workflow: SOAPnuke was used to process the raw data, with reads discarded if the reads contained adapters or uncalled bases, had a mean Phred below 15, or lacked an exact constant-primer or identifier match. High-quality paired reads were merged with COPE v1.2.5, and unique nucleotide sequences were defined as clonotypes. MiTCR v1.1 was used to align clonotypes to the IMGT TRBV, TRBD and TRBJ reference segments. The analysis was restricted to V-J combinations with a frequency above 0.0001, which together covered over 99% of the repertoires. The TCS score was defined as the ratio of F50 (clonal expansion) to E x V (chaos), calculated using BLOSUM62-based TCRdist between CDR3 peptides within each V-J. Welch's t-statistics and random forest reduced around 510 V-J features to roughly 13, which were used in a naive Bayes classifier (R e1071). TCRdb's own reprocessing of the public reads used fastp at Q25 and MiXCR and kept productive beta chains. Each entry merges the rows of one CDR3 protein and shows their most common DNA and genes. These V and J calls are TCRdb output, not the study's own analysis. The sample table records under 350,000 distinct CDR3 sequences; around 20% of these occur just once. The ten biggest clones cover around 45% of the sample.

Study-wide findings and limitations: In validation, progression to ophthalmopathy was predicted by the model with more than 65% sensitivity and 72% to 85% specificity, a median of about 6.8 months before onset. Most expanded thyroid clonotypes (frequency above 0.001) were also detected in blood, suggesting blood repertoires may reflect thyroid immune responses. Sample size was not statistically predetermined, and blinding of investigators to group allocation was not performed. In cross-validation, a model built on a 13 V-J signature told ophthalmopathy apart from stable hyperthyroidism with approximately 91% sensitivity and around 81% specificity, and in testing the same model reached 80%/75%.

A patient counted as having stable Graves' hyperthyroidism if no progression to ophthalmopathy occurred over 18 months of follow-up. Hyperthyroidism patients were aged 18 to 65 years and newly diagnosed, with disease duration of less than 2 months. Exclusion was applied to patients with uncontrolled infections, other autoimmune diseases, pregnancy or lactation. Clinical symptoms, serum thyroxine and TRAb, thyroid ultrasound, and orbital computed tomography formed the basis for the diagnoses. PBMCs were separated from roughly 9.6 ml of fresh peripheral blood using Ficoll-Paque density gradient centrifugation. Total RNA was extracted with Trizol reagent, and quality was checked on an Agilent 2100 Bioanalyzer. A few counts support this clonotype. The clone's antigen remains unknown. Base qualities are not recorded, but no much larger clone differs from it by a single base. The cysteine opens and the phenylalanine closes a CDR3 of 12 amino acids. This entry keeps only the CDR3 DNA: 36 bases, framed from base 1. CDR1 and CDR2, per the germline V gene, are SQVTM and ANQGSEA. The germline ends are 11 bases apart after V is trimmed by 6 bases and J by 3 bases.

This TCR was sampled from a woman aged 45-65 years with Graves' hyperthyroidism. The specimen sequenced was blood. The sequence joins TRBV29-1 to TRBJ2-5; the best D guess is TRBD1, with 6 bases matching. CDR3 reads: CSVWGREETQYF. The bases are TGCAGCGTCTGGGGGCGGGAAGAGACCCAGTACTTC.